This TCR beta chain was captured by sequencing in a study of cytomegalovirus exposure and HLA in healthy donors. Study outcomes and limitations: It was reported that the classifier diagnosed cytomegalovirus status with high specificity and sensitivity in both the original and validation cohorts. One later analysis, an examination of the approximately 130 validation repertoires, found that first-cohort TCR clusters tended to co-occur in them.

As to this clone: Its antigen is unidentified.

Trimming at V came to 1 base and at J to 5 bases, leaving 5 bases not matched to a gene. Germline CDR1 and CDR2: SEHNR and FQNEAQ (reference sequence). The CDR3 runs to 15 residues. It was the approximately 110-subject validation cohort, separate from the roughly 700-subject first cohort, to which the donors belonged. Sequencing used immunoSEQ multiplex PCR; TCRdb keeps in-frame clones, though not all of them. The sample consists of 47,000 or so clones, about 91% of them appearing once. The gene calls are TRBV7-9 and TRBJ2-1; 7 bases match TRBD2. Sequenced: PBMCs. The sequence came from a man aged 18 to 29 in good health and CMV-seronegative. CDR3 residues: CASSLVASGNNEQFF. DNA of the CDR3: TGTGCCAGCAGCTTAGTGGCTAGCGGAAACAATGAGCAGTTCTTC.